This entry is about one T cell receptor (beta chain). Its antigen remains unknown. The sample comes from a study of CD8 T cells in ankylosing spondylitis. General study findings and limits: Reported data indicate significant enrichment of disease-linked clones within matched ankylosing spondylitis synovial fluid. Previous work reported some of these motif variants in the synovial fluid and blood of reactive arthritis.

By quantitative 5'-RACE with molecular barcodes, the TCR beta libraries were made. TCRdb recomputed calls from the 5' RACE reads with MiXCR, one row per CDR3 protein. In the table there are 130,000 or so distinct CDR3 sequences, around 7% of which are singletons. The V end lost 3 bases, the J end lost 6 bases, and 6 bases lay between the germline ends. Looked up from germline, CDR1 is SEHNR and CDR2 is FQNEAQ (reference sequence). This CDR3 is 12 amino acids long. Sample: blood, either unsorted or a sorted T cell fraction (not recorded which). The sequence derives from a male donor with ankylosing spondylitis or in good health (not recorded which). This rearrangement joins TRBV7-9 to TRBJ1-5; D is unresolved. The CDR3 nucleotides read TGTGCCAGCAGCTTGGGTCCTCAGCCCCAGCATTTT. It specifies CASSLGPQPQHF.